Shown below are 20 T cell receptor beta chains from a single sample sequenced in a study of neurological immune-mediated disorders. One entry per CDR3 protein, called by TCRdb with MiXCR from the 5' RACE reads. The sample has 70,000 or so distinct CDR3 sequences, roughly 3.1% seen once; the top ten hold roughly 5%. Sequencing input: PBMCs. Receptors were obtained from a woman aged 45-59 years with multiple sclerosis.

This clonotype was counted ten times or more. The rearrangement joins TRBV7-8 to TRBJ2-2, with 8 bases matching TRBD2. Per germline, CDR1 SGHVS and CDR2 FQNEAQ. Trimming cost V 1 base and J 2 bases; bases outside gene matches: 9. The CDR3 runs to 18 residues. The CDR3 DNA is TGTGCCAGCAGCTTAGAAATCCGGGGGGGCCTTAACACCGGGGAGCTGTTTTTT. This sequence encodes CASSLEIRGGLNTGELFF.

Concerning this clonotype: Compared with germline, one end of the junction differs, possibly owing to a read error. The genes are TRBV12-3 or TRBV12-4 and TRBJ1-5, with D perhaps matching TRBD1 (5 bases). CDR3 size: 13 residues. CDR3 in amino acids: CASSTGGVKTQNF. The CDR3 DNA follows: TGTGCCAGCAGCACAGGAGGGGTTAAGACCCAGAATTTT.

This clonotype was picked up many times. V and J are TRBV5-4 and TRBJ2-3; 9 positions match TRBD2. Germline loops: CDR1 SGHNT, CDR2 YYREEE (reference sequence). V shed 6 bases, J shed 5 bases, and the junction held 7 bases outside the gene matches. The CDR3 is 14 residues long. The CDR3 DNA follows: TGTGCCAGCAAAAAGCGGGGGGATGGAGATACGCAGTATTTT. It specifies CASKKRGDGDTQYF. The full variable domain, its missing parts supplied by reference TRBV5-4 and TRBJ2-3, is ETGVTQSPTHLIKTRGQQVTLRCSSQSGHNTVSWYQQALGQGPQFIFQYYREEENGRGNFPPRFSGLQFPNYSSELNVNALELDDSALYLCASKKRGDGDTQYFGPGTRLTVL.

This clonotype has at least ten counts. The gene calls are TRBV25-1 and TRBJ1-2; weak D call: TRBD1 (6 bases). V dropped 6 bases and J dropped 6 bases, with 8 bases sitting between them. The CDR3 is made up of 11 amino acids. Germline CDR1 reads MGHDK; CDR2 reads SYGVNS. CDR3 sequence (DNA): TGTGCCAGCAGCGGGACACATGGCTACACCTTC. Translating gives CASSGTHGYTF.

Many counts were recorded for this clonotype. The chain combines TRBV6-5 with TRBJ1-2; weak D call: TRBD1 (5 bases). CDR3 length equals 13 residues. Germline V CDR1 and CDR2: MNHEY, SVGAGI. V was clipped by 0 bases and J by 7 bases, with 9 bases between them. The CDR3 DNA sequence: TGTGCCAGCAGTTACTCAGGGACCGGTGGCTACACCTTC. This encodes CASSYSGTGGYTF.

The V gene is TRBV15, the J gene TRBJ2-7, with D unclear. Looked up from germline, CDR1 is LNHNV and CDR2 is YYDKDF (reference sequence). V was clipped by 4 bases and J by 6 bases, with 10 bases between them. The CDR3 totals 12 residues. Here the CDR3 reads CATSNLDLEQYF. In DNA form, the CDR3 reads TGTGCCACCAGCAACCTAGACCTCGAGCAGTACTTC.

The table lists this clonotype with many counts. The V call is TRBV7-2, the J call TRBJ2-5; D remains ambiguous. Germline loops: CDR1 SGHTA, CDR2 FQGNSA. Trimming pared 3 bases from V and 5 bases from J, leaving 7 bases between. CDR3 length: 12 amino acids. CDR3 in DNA: TGTGCCAGCAGCTTCATGATCGAGACCCAGTACTTC. Its protein product is CASSFMIETQYF.

This clonotype was seen at least ten times. This chain uses TRBV15 with TRBJ1-6, with D unresolved. Germline values: CDR1 LNHNV, CDR2 YYDKDF (reference sequence). Trimming removed 1 base at V and 4 bases at J, with 11 bases between. The CDR3 sequence is 16 residues long. The CDR3 region has the DNA TGTGCCACCAGCAGAGCCGTCGTTTCTTATAATTCACCCCTCCACTTT. Protein product: CATSRAVVSYNSPLHF.

This clonotype has a count of ten or more. The chain employs TRBV20-1 and TRBJ1-5; D is unresolved. V was trimmed by 3 bases and J by 5 bases, leaving 14 bases between them. CDR3 length equals 14 residues. Per the germline V gene, CDR1 is DFQATT and CDR2 is SNEGSKA (reference sequence). The CDR3 DNA sequence: TGCAGTGCTAGTAACACCCTAAAACATCAGCCCCAGCATTTT. This sequence encodes CSASNTLKHQPQHF.

This clonotype was seen repeatedly, ten times or more. The V call is TRBV5-6, the J call TRBJ2-1, with D uncertain. Germline CDR1 and CDR2: SGHDT and YYEEEE. V lost 2 bases to trimming and J lost 12 bases, with 9 bases between them. The CDR3 length is 11 residues. CDR3 protein: CASSFLSSQFF. In nucleotides, the CDR3 is TGTGCCAGCAGCTTTCTTAGTTCGCAGTTCTTC.

This clonotype was picked up many times. The chain links TRBV20-1 to TRBJ1-1; D call uncertain. The CDR3 length is 12 residues. Trimming pared 4 bases from V and 0 bases from J, leaving 6 bases between. Germline CDR1 reads DFQATT; CDR2 reads SNEGSKA (reference sequence). CDR3 sequence: CSAIPMNTEAFF. The CDR3 nucleotides are TGCAGTGCTATACCCATGAACACTGAAGCTTTCTTT.

Many counts were recorded for this clonotype. The rearrangement uses TRBV20-1 and TRBJ2-3; tentatively, D is TRBD1 (7 bases). The germline V gene encodes CDR1 DFQATT and CDR2 SNEGSKA (reference sequence). This CDR3 is 14 amino acids long. The V end was cut by 0 bases, the J end by 5 bases, with 12 bases between. The CDR3 here is CSARDSGGKDTQYF. CDR3 sequence (DNA): TGCAGTGCTAGAGATTCAGGGGGGAAAGATACGCAGTATTTT.

This clonotype has at least ten counts. This chain joins TRBV20-1 and TRBJ1-2; 7 bases are shared with TRBD1. Trimming cost V 1 base and J 8 bases; bases outside gene matches: 4. The germline V gene encodes CDR1 DFQATT and CDR2 SNEGSKA (reference sequence). The CDR3 has 12 amino acids. The CDR3 DNA reads TGCAGTGCTAGAGGACAGGGACAAGGCTACACCTTC. Its translation is CSARGQGQGYTF.

This clonotype was counted ten times or more. The gene calls are TRBV20-1 and TRBJ2-7, with TRBD2 matching 9 bases. With V trimmed by 4 bases and J by 1 base, 5 bases remained unmatched. The germline V gene has CDR1 DFQATT and CDR2 SNEGSKA (reference sequence). CDR3 length: 14 amino acids. DNA for the CDR3: TGCAGTGCTAAGGGACTAGCTGGATCCTACGAGCAGTACGTC. Amino acid sequence: CSAKGLAGSYEQYV.

This clonotype was counted many times. The chain is built from TRBV29-1 and TRBJ1-4, with D unresolved. V lost 7 bases and J lost 5, with 11 bases in between. The CDR3 contains 12 residues. Per the germline V gene, CDR1 is SQVTM and CDR2 is ANQGSEA. The CDR3 protein is CSARKGNEKLFF. In DNA form, the CDR3 reads TGCAGCGCCCGCAAAGGGAATGAAAAACTGTTTTTT.

This clonotype was picked up many times. The chain couples TRBV29-1 to TRBJ2-1; D is perhaps TRBD1 or TRBD2 (6 bases each). CDR3 length equals 14 residues. Germline-derived CDR1 and CDR2 are SQVTM and ANQGSEA. The V end lost 6 bases, the J end lost 4 bases, and 16 bases lay between the germline ends. The CDR3 bases are TGCAGCGTAGTCAACAGGGAGGCGTACAATGAGCAGTTCTTC. Translated: CSVVNREAYNEQFF.

This clonotype was counted at least ten times. CDR3 nucleotide sequence: TGTGCCAGCGGGAGGGACAGGGGGCGTAGTGAGCAGTTCTTC. Translation: CASGRDRGRSEQFF. The chain uses TRBV6-5 and TRBJ2-1, with 12 bases fitting TRBD1. The junction had 8 bases not matched to a gene; V was cut back by 8 bases and J by 9 bases. There are 14 residues in the CDR3. Germline V gene sequence: CDR1 MNHEY, CDR2 SVGAGI.

The chain carries TRBV20-1 and TRBJ1-2; D is perhaps TRBD1 (5 bases). CDR3 length equals 14 residues. V lost 6 bases and J lost 6, with 20 bases in between. Germline-derived CDR1 and CDR2 are DFQATT and SNEGSKA (reference sequence). The CDR3, as DNA: TGCAGTGCAACACGGGACGCTGGGTCCAATGGCTACACCTTC. This gives the protein CSATRDAGSNGYTF.

Only a few counts were recorded for this clonotype. One junction end disagrees with the germline gene, perhaps due to a read error. This chain joins TRBV5-1 and TRBJ2-3, with D perhaps TRBD2 (5 bases). Germline CDR1 SGHRS, CDR2 YFSETQ. The CDR3 spans 14 residues. The CDR3 here is CASSFAASKDTQYF. CDR3 sequence (DNA): TGCGCCAGCAGCTTTGCGGCTAGCAAAGATACGCAGTATTTT.

This clonotype has at least ten counts. The V call is TRBV11-2, the J call TRBJ2-1, with D tentatively TRBD2 (6 bases). Trimming pared 2 bases from V and 0 bases from J, leaving 14 bases between. The CDR3 is 17 amino acids. The germline CDR1 and CDR2 sequences are SGHAT and FQNNGV. DNA of the CDR3: TGTGCCAGCAGCTTAAACGGCGGGAAAAGCTCCTACAATGAGCAGTTCTTC. Encoded protein: CASSLNGGKSSYNEQFF.